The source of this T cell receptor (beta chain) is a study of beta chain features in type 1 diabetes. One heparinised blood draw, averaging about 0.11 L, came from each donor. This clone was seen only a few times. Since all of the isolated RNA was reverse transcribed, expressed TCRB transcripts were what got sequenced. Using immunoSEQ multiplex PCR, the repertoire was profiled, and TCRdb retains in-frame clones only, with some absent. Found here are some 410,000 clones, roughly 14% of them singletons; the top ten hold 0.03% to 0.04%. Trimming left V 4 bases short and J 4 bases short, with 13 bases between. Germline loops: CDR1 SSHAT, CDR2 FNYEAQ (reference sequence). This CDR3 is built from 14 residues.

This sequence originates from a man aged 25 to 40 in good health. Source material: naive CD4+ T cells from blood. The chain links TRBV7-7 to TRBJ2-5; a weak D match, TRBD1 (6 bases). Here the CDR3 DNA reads TGTGCCAGCAGCTCCCGGGACACGCGAGAGACCCAGTACTTC. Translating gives CASSSRDTRETQYF.